This TCR beta chain was sequenced during a study of blood T cell repertoires in COVID-19. Study context: Specimens from acute and convalescent COVID-19 originated in the United States, Italy and Spain.

Participant-reported clinical history was the basis for cohort assignment. The CDR3 sequence is 16 residues long. CDR1 and CDR2 from the germline V gene are MGHRA and YSYEKL. V lost 1 base and J lost 10; bases outside the gene matches: 8. Source study methods: Researchers report that nucleated cell counts were estimated from reference gene primer amplification. Sequencing was performed with immunoSEQ multiplex PCR; in TCRdb, only in-frame clones are kept and a portion is missing. The V and J calls and the clone size are those of that table, but D and trimming were determined from the DNA. The table includes 150,000 to 200,000 clones, approximately 84% detected once.

The clonotype was recovered from a human donor with acute COVID-19. The donor label of this sample is uncertain. V is TRBV4-1 and J is TRBJ2-1; the match to TRBD2 covers 12 bases. What was sequenced was PBMCs or T cells enriched from blood (not recorded which). CDR3 in amino acids: CASSQVLAGGLKEQFF. The CDR3 DNA reads as TGCGCCAGCAGCCAAGTACTAGCGGGGGGCCTGAAGGAGCAGTTCTTC.